The rows below give T cell receptor beta chains drawn from one sample of a study of T cells in localized non-small cell lung cancer. Method: immunoSEQ multiplex PCR; TCRdb's copy keeps in-frame clones and lacks some. Among about 1,200 clones, 20% to 30% were seen once, and the ten largest hold about 10%. The input for sequencing was lung tumor tissue, taken before any cancer treatment. The origin of the receptors is a male donor aged 60 or over with stage I lung adenocarcinoma. Each CDR3 is given with its conserved first and last residue. The D gene is left open where the match is weak. The size of a clone is reported for some rows only, either as once, few or many, or as a class for expanded clones.

CDR3 length: 13
D gene: NA
J gene: TRBJ1-2
clone size: large
V gene: TRBV6-8
CDR3 DNA: TGTGCCAGCACCAACGGGCCACCGGGGGGCTACACCTTC
CDR3 protein: CASTNGPPGGYTF

CDR3 length: 13
D gene: NA
J gene: TRBJ1-1
clone size: few
V gene: TRBV6-8
CDR3 DNA: TGTGCCAGCCGCTGGACAGAGAACACTGAAGCTTTCTTT
CDR3 protein: CASRWTENTEAFF

CDR3 length: 15
D gene: NA
J gene: TRBJ2-5
clone size: few
V gene: TRBV29-1
CDR3 DNA: TGCAGCGTCCAGACGGGACGGGCCGACCAAGAGACCCAGTACTTC
CDR3 protein: CSVQTGRADQETQYF

CDR3 length: 15
D gene: NA
J gene: TRBJ1-5
clone size: NA
V gene: TRBV19
CDR3 DNA: TGTGCCAGTAGTAGGCGGACAGATAACAGTCAGCCCCAGCATTTT
CDR3 protein: CASSRRTDNSQPQHF

CDR3 length: 16
D gene: NA
J gene: TRBJ2-3
clone size: few
V gene: TRBV6-8
CDR3 DNA: TGTGCCATCAGCTATTTCGGGGGGACAGGCACAGATACGCAGTATTTT
CDR3 protein: CAISYFGGTGTDTQYF

CDR3 length: 14
D gene: TRBD2
J gene: TRBJ2-3
clone size: few
V gene: TRBV15
CDR3 DNA: TGTGCCACCTCGGACAGCGGGGGGACAGATACGCAGTATTTT
CDR3 protein: CATSDSGGTDTQYF

CDR3 length: 13
D gene: NA
J gene: TRBJ1-1
clone size: few
V gene: TRBV29-1
CDR3 DNA: TGCAGCGTAGCCACGGGCAGCTCTACCGAAGCTTTCTTT
CDR3 protein: CSVATGSSTEAFF

CDR3 length: 14
D gene: TRBD2
J gene: TRBJ2-1
clone size: large
V gene: TRBV6-8
CDR3 DNA: TGTGCCAGCAGTCGGGGACTAGCGGGCCTCGGGAGGTTCTTC
CDR3 protein: CASSRGLAGLGRFF

CDR3 length: 16
D gene: TRBD2
J gene: TRBJ2-5
clone size: medium-sized
V gene: TRBV4-1
CDR3 DNA: TGCGCCAGCAGCCAAGGTCGCGGGGGGCTCCAAGAGACCCAGTACTTC
CDR3 protein: CASSQGRGGLQETQYF

CDR3 length: 20
D gene: TRBD2
J gene: TRBJ2-4
clone size: few
V gene: TRBV11-3
CDR3 DNA: TGTGCCAGCAGCTTAGAGGCTAGCGGGCGATCCAAATTAGCCAAAAACATTCAGTACTTC
CDR3 protein: CASSLEASGRSKLAKNIQYF

CDR3 length: 15
D gene: NA
J gene: TRBJ1-4
clone size: few
V gene: TRBV4-1
CDR3 DNA: TGCGCCAGCAGCCAAGAACGGGGGGCTCGGGAAAAACTGTTTTTT
CDR3 protein: CASSQERGAREKLFF

CDR3 length: 14
D gene: TRBD1
J gene: TRBJ2-3
clone size: NA
V gene: TRBV11-3
CDR3 DNA: TGTGCCAGCAGCCCTGGACAGGGGACAGATACGCAGTATTTT
CDR3 protein: CASSPGQGTDTQYF